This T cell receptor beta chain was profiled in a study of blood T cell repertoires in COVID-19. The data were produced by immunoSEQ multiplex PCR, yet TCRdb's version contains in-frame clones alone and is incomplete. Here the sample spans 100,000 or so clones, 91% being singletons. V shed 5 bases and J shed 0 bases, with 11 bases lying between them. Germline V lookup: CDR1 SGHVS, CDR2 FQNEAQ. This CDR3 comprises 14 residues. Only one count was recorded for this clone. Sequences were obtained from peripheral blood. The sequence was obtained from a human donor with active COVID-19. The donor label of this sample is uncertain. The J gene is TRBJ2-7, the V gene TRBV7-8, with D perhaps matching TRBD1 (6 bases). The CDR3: CASSPDRFSYEQYF. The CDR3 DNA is TGTGCCAGCAGCCCCGACAGGTTCTCCTACGAGCAGTACTTC.